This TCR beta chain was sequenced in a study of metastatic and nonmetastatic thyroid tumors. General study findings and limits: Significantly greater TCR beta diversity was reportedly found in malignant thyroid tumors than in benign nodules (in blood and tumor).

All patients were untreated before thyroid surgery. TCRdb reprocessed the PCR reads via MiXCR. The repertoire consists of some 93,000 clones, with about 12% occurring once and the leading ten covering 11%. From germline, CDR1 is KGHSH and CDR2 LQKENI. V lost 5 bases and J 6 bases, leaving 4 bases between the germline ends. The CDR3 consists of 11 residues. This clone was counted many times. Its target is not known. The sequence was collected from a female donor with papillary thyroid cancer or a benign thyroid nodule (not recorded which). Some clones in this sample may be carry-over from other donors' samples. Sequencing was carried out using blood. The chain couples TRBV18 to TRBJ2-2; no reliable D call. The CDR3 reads CASSVSGELFF. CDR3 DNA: TGTGCCAGCTCAGTTTCCGGGGAGCTGTTTTTT.